This T cell receptor beta chain was observed in a study of cytomegalovirus exposure and HLA in healthy donors. Trimming pared 2 bases from V and 7 bases from J, leaving 12 bases between. The CDR3 extends over 15 amino acids. From germline, CDR1 is SEHNR and CDR2 FQNEAQ (reference sequence). Vbeta (60) and Jbeta (13) primers were used in the PCR. TCRdb's copy holds only in-frame clones and misses some; the assay was immunoSEQ multiplex PCR. The sample lists around 150,000 clones, roughly three quarters occurring once. Sequencing used PBMCs. The gene calls are TRBV7-9 and TRBJ1-6, with a tentative D call TRBD1 (6 bases). The receptor was isolated from a man aged 18 to 29 in good health and CMV-seronegative. The CDR3 DNA reads as TGTGCCAGCAGCTTATGGGACATCGACAATTCACCCCTCCACTTT. Amino acids: CASSLWDIDNSPLHF.